A selection of T cell receptor beta chains follows, all from one sample in a study of human T cells and chemical hapten exposure. TCRdb reprocessed the RACE reads via MiXCR and lists one record per CDR3 protein. Of 25,000 to 35,000 distinct CDR3 sequences in the sample, about 5% were seen once. The sequenced sample was whole blood, obtained in connection with sensitization to the hapten diphenylcyclopropenone (DPC). All receptors come from a man aged 25 to 45 with alopecia areata. Some clones in this sample may be carry-over from other donors' samples. The CDR3 runs from the conserved cysteine through the conserved F or W. Fields, in order: V gene, CDR3 protein.

>TRBV2
CASSEGRLGNEKLFF
>TRBV13
CASSTRLERGVDTQYF
>TRBV15
CATSRDSGGWTEAFF
>TRBV30
CAWSLLERGTDTQYF
>TRBV12-3/TRBV12-4
CASSLAGGSETQYF
>TRBV10-3
CATGDSSNQPQHF
>TRBV29-1
CSVPQDRDEQFF
>TRBV29-1
CSVGREVATEAFF
>TRBV7-2
CASSPSGTSGGETQYF
>TRBV20-1
CSASTQSYEKLFF
>TRBV9
CASSLQGASNQPQHF
>TRBV12-5
CASGLGTTGASLGDTQYF
>TRBV20-1
CSARELAGSYEQYF
>TRBV25-1
CASSGLAGGTSYEQYF
>TRBV20-1
CSARDLLAGGYTGELFF
>TRBV20-1
CSATPGTTSGNEQFF